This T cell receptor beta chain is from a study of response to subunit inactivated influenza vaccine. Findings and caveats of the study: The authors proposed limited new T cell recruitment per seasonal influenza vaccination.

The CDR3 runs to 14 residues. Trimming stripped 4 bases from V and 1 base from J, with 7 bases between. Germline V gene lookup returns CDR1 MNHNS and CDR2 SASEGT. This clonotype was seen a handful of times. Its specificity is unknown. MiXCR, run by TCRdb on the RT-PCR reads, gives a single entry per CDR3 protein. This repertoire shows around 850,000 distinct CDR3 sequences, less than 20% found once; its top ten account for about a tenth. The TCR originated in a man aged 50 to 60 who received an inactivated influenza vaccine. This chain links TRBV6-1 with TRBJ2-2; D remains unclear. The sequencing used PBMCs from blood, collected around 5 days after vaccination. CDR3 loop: CASSVEGNTGELFF. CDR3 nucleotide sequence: TGTGCCAGCAGTGTCGAAGGGAACACCGGGGAGCTGTTTTTT.